This T cell receptor (beta chain) was obtained from a study of chemoradiotherapy in HPV16-positive cancers. CDR3 size: 12 residues. Trimming shortened V by 5 bases and J by 2 bases, and 6 bases separated the two germline ends. The germline gives CDR1 MNHEY, CDR2 SVGAGI. Using immunoSEQ multiplex PCR, the repertoire was profiled, and TCRdb retains in-frame clones only, with some absent. The sample has 9,000 or so clones; around 93% are singletons. This sequence joins TRBV6-5 and TRBJ1-2; no firm D call. The source was blood, collected from a patient who underwent chemoradiotherapy. The clonotype comes from a human donor with HPV-associated anogenital cancer. In nucleotides, the CDR3 is TGTGCCAGCAGTGAACCGAACTATGGCTACACCTTC. Amino acids: CASSEPNYGYTF.